What follows is one T cell receptor beta chain and its context. Its cognate antigen is unknown. With a J-beta primer mix and a sample-barcoded 5' primer, a second PCR ran roughly 6 to 12 cycles. One entry per CDR3 protein, called by TCRdb with MiXCR from the 5' RACE reads. The table has some 1.1 million distinct CDR3 sequences, around two fifths seen once; the top ten hold 10% to 15%. The sample belongs to a study of blood T cells in healthy people across ages. Whole-study findings and limits: Unsorted PBMC material precluded a definitive naive versus antigen-experienced comparison. Per million T cells, TCR beta diversity dropped roughly linearly as age increased. Donor CMV infection status was unknown, possibly confounding age-related changes in expanded clonotypes.

Isolation per sample recovered at least 7 million PBMCs. CDR1 MNHEY and CDR2 SVGAGI come from the germline V gene. The length of the CDR3 is 13 residues. The trim removed 7 bases at V and 7 bases at J, leaving 8 bases unmatched. The chain employs TRBV6-5 and TRBJ1-2, with TRBD1 matching over 8 bases. The sample was blood. The source is a man between 18 and 35 years old in good health. Here the CDR3 DNA reads TGTGCCAGCATTGGACAGGGAGAATCTGGCTACACCTTC. Encoded protein: CASIGQGESGYTF.